This T cell receptor (beta chain) was found in a study of blood T cells in healthy people across ages (dated by TCRdb to about 2015). Regarding the study in general: In model experiments, roughly one uniquely barcoded TCR beta cDNA molecule per two T cells was captured by template switching. To avoid experimental bias, donors of different ages were spread randomly across the sequencing lanes. The study measured age-related changes in TCR beta repertoire diversity using deep sequencing normalized with unique cDNA molecular identifiers. Two additional independent replicas of 1 million unique cDNA reads from the same blood draw were analyzed for two donors (one aged 18 to 30 and one aged 80 or older). Four age groups were formed from the donors: young (average roughly 16 years), middle-aged (around 41), aged (about 62) and long-lived (less than 85).

The junction shows trimming of 5 bases on V and 4 bases on J, and the gene matches do not reach 10 bases of it. From the cysteine up to the phenylalanine, the CDR3 has a length of 15 residues. Only the CDR3 region is kept as DNA, spanning 45 bases read in frame from base 1. Based on the germline V gene (reference sequence), the CDR1 and CDR2 sequences are DFQATT and SNEGSKA. Comments on this clonotype: Its cognate antigen has yet to be identified. Qualities for individual bases were not recorded, and no much larger clone is one base off.

The library was prepared using 5' RACE. Sequenced using an Illumina HiSeq 2500. A second PCR of 7 to 11 cycles was run with a J-beta primer mix and a sample-barcoded 5' primer. Each TCR beta cDNA molecule received a unique molecular identifier from a template-switch 5' adaptor carrying 12 random nucleotides. Each sample yielded at least 2.5 million CDR3-containing paired-end reads. First-strand cDNA synthesis was performed from all RNA using the Mint cDNA synthesis kit, with priming by a TRBC-specific oligonucleotide. After uracil-DNA glycosylase treatment, a first 18-cycle PCR used universal primers M1SS and BC2_uni_R on all cDNA. On the authors' methods: Normalization of each sample was performed by random selection of 1 million high-quality reads, each carrying a distinct molecular identifier. Instead of being binned into consensus sequences, reads with shared molecular identifiers were discarded. MiTCR, run with a Q25 quality threshold and the strictest error-elimination algorithm, handled CDR3 identification, clonotype clustering and error correction. A nonparametric unseen species model with Euler transformation was used to estimate lower-bound total TCR beta diversity. The raw public reads went through TCRdb reprocessing: fastp at Q25, MiXCR clone calling, in-frame beta chains kept. Merged by CDR3 protein, the rows form single entries marked with the most common genes and DNA. In this record, the V and J calls reflect TCRdb's handling and not the investigators' own analysis. The table for this sample lists about 760,000 distinct CDR3 sequences; 45% to 70% of them were counted only once. About 26% of the sample lies in the top ten.

The research as a whole found: Estimates of total diversity from one million sequenced T cells were regarded as lower bounds and underestimates. Observed TCR beta diversity per million T cells fell roughly linearly with age, and a significant reduction was already apparent by age roughly 40. Compared with the aged group, the long-lived group had more naive CD4+ T cells, fewer expanded clones and increased TCR diversity, a pattern suggesting age selection. Because donor CMV infection status was unknown, age-related changes in expanded clonotypes were potentially confounded. There was a strong correlation between observed TCR beta diversity and the percentage of naive T cells measured by flow cytometry. Since profiling was done on bulk unsorted PBMCs, naive and antigen-experienced compartments could not be conclusively compared.

Donors were roughly 40 systemically healthy Caucasian individuals from Russia aged roughly 6 to 90 years. Each donor gave ten milliliters of peripheral blood, collected into EDTA-treated Vacutainer tubes. Ficoll-Paque density-gradient centrifugation was used to isolate PBMCs, with at least 6.5 million per sample. Total RNA, at least 6 micrograms per sample, was extracted from PBMCs with Trizol reagent. The percentages of naive CD45RAhigh/CD27high T cells were determined by flow cytometry on a PBMC aliquot from every donor. This clonotype was sampled from a man aged 35-49 years in good health. The sequence joins TRBV20-1 to TRBJ2-1, with 8 junctional bases fitting TRBD2. Sequencing was performed on blood. At the DNA level, the sequence is TGCAGTGCTGGACCCATAGCGGGGAGTTACAATGAGCAGTTCTTC. This sequence encodes CSAGPIAGSYNEQFF.